This T cell receptor (beta chain) was observed in a study of CD8 T cells in ankylosing spondylitis. General study results and limits: Reportedly, matched ankylosing spondylitis synovial fluid was significantly enriched for disease-linked clones.

V lost 6 bases to trimming and J lost 6 bases, with 14 bases between them. CDR3 size: 14 residues. One entry per CDR3 protein results from TCRdb running MiXCR on the 5' RACE reads. Seen here are just under 350,000 distinct CDR3 sequences, 14% to 15% observed once, and the top ten hold 0.9% to 1.2%. This clonotype came up once. The antigen remains undetermined. This clonotype was sampled from a male donor with ankylosing spondylitis or in good health (not recorded which). The sequencing input was blood, either unsorted or a sorted T cell fraction (not recorded which). V gene TRBV12-3 or TRBV12-4 combines with J gene TRBJ2-2; D might be TRBD2 (5 bases). In DNA form, the CDR3 reads TGTGCCAGCAGACCCAGAGGGCCCGCCGGGGAGCTGTTTTTT. Its translation is CASRPRGPAGELFF.